Below, one T cell receptor (beta chain) is given with its context. Its target is unknown. The CDR3 covers 18 residues. Trimming removed 3 bases from V and 0 bases from J; junction bases left unmatched: 13. CDR1 MGHRA and CDR2 YSYEKL come from the germline V gene. This entry belongs to a study of cytomegalovirus exposure and HLA in healthy donors. The PCR made use of 60 Vbeta and 13 Jbeta primers. The data were produced by immunoSEQ multiplex PCR, yet TCRdb's version contains in-frame clones alone and is incomplete. The sample holds fewer than 100,000 clones, 80% seen once. Overall study results and limits: Later work showed greater clonal expansion in HLA-associated TCR beta chains than in equally common others. A later analysis found TCR association rates differed by HLA locus, highest for DRB1 and lowest for HLA-C.

The TCR comes from a male donor in good health and CMV-seronegative. Source material: PBMCs. The rearrangement uses TRBV4-1 and TRBJ1-2, with 7 bases fitting TRBD1. The CDR3 DNA is TGCGCCAGCAGCCACCTCCCGAGACAGGGAAAGGCTAACTATGGCTACACCTTC. Amino acid sequence: CASSHLPRQGKANYGYTF.